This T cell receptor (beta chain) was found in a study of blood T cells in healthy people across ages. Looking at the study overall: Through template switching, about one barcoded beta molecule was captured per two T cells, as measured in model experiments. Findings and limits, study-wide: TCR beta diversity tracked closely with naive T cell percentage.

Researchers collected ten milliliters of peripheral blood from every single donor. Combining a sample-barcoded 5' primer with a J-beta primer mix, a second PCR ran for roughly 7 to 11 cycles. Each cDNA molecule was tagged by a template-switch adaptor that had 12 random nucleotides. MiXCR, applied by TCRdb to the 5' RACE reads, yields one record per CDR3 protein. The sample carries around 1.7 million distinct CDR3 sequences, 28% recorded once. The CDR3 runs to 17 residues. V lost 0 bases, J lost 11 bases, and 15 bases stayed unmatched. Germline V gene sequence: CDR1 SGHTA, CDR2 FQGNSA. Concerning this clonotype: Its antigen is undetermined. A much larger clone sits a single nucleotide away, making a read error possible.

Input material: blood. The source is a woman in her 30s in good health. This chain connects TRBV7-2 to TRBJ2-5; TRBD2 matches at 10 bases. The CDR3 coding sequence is TGTGCCAGCAGCTTAGCGTCTAGCGGGAGTAGTGGGAATGAGCAGTACTTC. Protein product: CASSLASSGSSGNEQYF.